The clone carrying this T cell receptor (beta chain) was seen many times. No antigen is known for it. The sample comes from a study of T cells after posttransplantation cyclophosphamide. Regarding the study as a whole: Recipient CMV seropositivity and CMV reactivation strongly tracked TRB clonality. TRB overlap between skin or GI tissue T cells and blood was limited. Later blood repertoires were often dominated by clones from the donor CD8+ memory compartment.

TCRdb keeps only in-frame clones here, not all; method: immunoSEQ multiplex PCR. The table records more than 7,000 clones without singletons, the ten largest covering 6%. V lost 6 bases to trimming and J lost 7 bases; unmatched junction nucleotides: 8. Germline V CDR1 and CDR2: MNHEY, SVGAGI. The CDR3 contains 14 residues. Busulfan-fludarabine conditioning, marrow transplant, and cyclophosphamide on days +3 and +4 were administered. The chain recombines TRBV6-5 with TRBJ2-3, with 9 bases that match TRBD1. The specimen was PBMCs, collected after an allogeneic stem cell transplant with post-transplant cyclophosphamide. This TCR was sampled from a male patient aged 30 to 40 who received an allogeneic stem cell transplant from an unrelated donor, was CMV-positive, and had acute and chronic GVHD. Some T cells may arise from the graft donor. The CDR3 region is CASRPQGARNTQYF. The DNA of the CDR3 is TGTGCCAGCAGGCCACAGGGGGCACGAAATACGCAGTATTTT.